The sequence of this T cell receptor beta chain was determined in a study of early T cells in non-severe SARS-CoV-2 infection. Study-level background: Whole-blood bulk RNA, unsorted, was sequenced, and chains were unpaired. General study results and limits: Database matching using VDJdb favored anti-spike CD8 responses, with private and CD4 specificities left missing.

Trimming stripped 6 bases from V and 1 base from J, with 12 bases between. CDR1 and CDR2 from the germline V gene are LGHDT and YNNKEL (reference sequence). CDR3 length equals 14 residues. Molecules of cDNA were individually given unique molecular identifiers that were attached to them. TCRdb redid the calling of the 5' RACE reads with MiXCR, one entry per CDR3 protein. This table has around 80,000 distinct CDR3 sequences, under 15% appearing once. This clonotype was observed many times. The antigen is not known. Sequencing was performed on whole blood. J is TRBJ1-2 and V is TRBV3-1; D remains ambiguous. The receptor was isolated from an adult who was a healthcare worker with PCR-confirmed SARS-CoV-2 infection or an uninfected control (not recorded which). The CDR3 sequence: CASSPRTDNYGYTF. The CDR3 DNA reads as TGTGCCAGCAGTCCGAGGACGGATAACTATGGCTACACCTTC.